This T cell receptor beta chain stems from a study of control samples from healthy donors and cancer patients. The CDR3 covers 18 residues. The V end lost 0 bases, the J end lost 0 bases, and 17 bases lay between the germline ends. Per the germline V gene, CDR1 is WNHNN and CDR2 is SYGVQD (reference sequence). Measured with immunoSEQ multiplex PCR; TCRdb has only the in-frame clones, and not every one. The table shows 80,000 or so clones, with roughly nine tenths occurring only once. The sample was blood. The sequence derives from a man over 45 in good health. This chain links TRBV10-1 with TRBJ1-2; unclear D gene. The CDR3 nucleotides read TGCGCCAGCAGTGAGTCCTTGGACGGAGCGTCCCCTAACTATGGCTACACCTTC. Protein: CASSESLDGASPNYGYTF.